Sequencing of this TCR beta chain was carried out in a study of identical twins. There are a few counts of this clonotype. Using its own MiXCR run on the 5' RACE reads, TCRdb lists one record per CDR3 protein. Of about 720,000 distinct CDR3 sequences listed, 15% to 20% are singletons. This sample was shared with a second study, whose subject was T cells expressing NK-cell markers.

This receptor was obtained from a woman between 18 and 30 years old in good health. The sequencing input was PBMCs.

CDR3: CASSISRKTYEQYF. CDR3 nucleotide sequence: TGTGCCAGTAGTATTAGCCGGAAAACCTACGAGCAGTACTTC. V gene TRBV19 combines with J gene TRBJ2-7; D ambiguous. Trimming stripped 3 bases from V and 2 bases from J, with 11 bases between. Looked up from germline, CDR1 is LNHDA and CDR2 is SQIVND (reference sequence). The CDR3 is 14 residues long.